Presented here are 30 T cell receptor beta chains from one specimen sequenced in a study of blood T cell repertoires in COVID-19. The assay was immunoSEQ multiplex PCR, and TCRdb's table has in-frame clones only and misses some. Of some 56,000 clones in the sample, about 82% were seen once. The sample consisted of peripheral blood. The receptors come from a woman aged 80 or over with acute or convalescent COVID-19.

V gene TRBV4-2 combines with J gene TRBJ2-3; D perhaps matches TRBD2 (7 bases). Germline loops: CDR1 LGHNA, CDR2 YNFKEQ. The CDR3 is made up of 14 amino acids. With 6 bases removed from V and 3 bases from J, the gap between germline ends came to 13 bases. The CDR3 bases are TGTGCCAGCAGTTCAAAGGGGGGGACAGATACGCAGTATTTT. This codes for CASSSKGGTDTQYF.

The genes are TRBV12-3 or TRBV12-4 and TRBJ1-1, with 9 nucleotides matching TRBD1. The J segment lost 1 base and the V segment lost 10 bases, leaving 4 bases of the junction unmatched. This CDR3 is 13 amino acids long. CDR3 amino acids: CAMTQGANTEAFF. The CDR3 bases are TGTGCCATGACACAGGGGGCGAACACTGAAGCTTTCTTT.

The chain joins TRBV11-3 to TRBJ2-1, with a weak D call TRBD2 (6 bases). The CDR3 is 13 residues long. V dropped 4 bases and J dropped 5 bases, with 9 bases sitting between them. CDR1 and CDR2 (germline): SGHNT, YENEEA. Here the CDR3 DNA reads TGTGCCAGCAGCTCCCGACTAGACAATGAGCAGTTCTTC. Translating it yields CASSSRLDNEQFF. Combining the CDR3 with reference TRBV11-3 and TRBJ2-1 gives the whole variable domain EAGVVQSPRYKIIEKKQPVAFWCNPISGHNTLYWYLQNLGQGPELLIRYENEEAVDDSQLPKDRFSAERLKGVDSTLKIQPAELGDSAVYLCASSSRLDNEQFFGPGTRLTVL.

J is TRBJ2-4 and V is TRBV19; TRBD2 matches 7 bases. J lost 4 bases, V lost 5 bases, and 2 bases had no gene match. The CDR3 covers 13 residues. Germline assignment: CDR1 LNHDA and CDR2 SQIVND (reference sequence). CDR3 sequence: CASSPREKNIQYF. The CDR3 DNA reads TGTGCCAGTAGTCCGCGGGAGAAAAACATTCAGTACTTC.

Turning to this clone: Germline and junction disagree at one end, which may indicate a read error. In DNA, the CDR3 is TGTGCTAGCAGCCTAGGACTAGCGGGGAGCACAGATACGCAGTATTTT. Residues: CASSLGLAGSTDTQYF. The rearrangement uses TRBV7-7 and TRBJ2-3, with 12 bases aligning to TRBD2. Per the germline V gene, CDR1 is SSHAT and CDR2 is FNYEAQ (reference sequence). The CDR3 is made up of 16 amino acids.

The gene calls are TRBV7-9 and TRBJ2-4, with 7 bases aligning to TRBD1. The CDR3 has 14 residues. V gave up 5 bases and J gave up 3 bases; unmatched junction bases: 4. Germline values: CDR1 SEHNR, CDR2 FQNEAQ (reference sequence). The CDR3 bases are TGTGCCAGCAGCGCTCGACAGGGCAAAAACATTCAGTACTTC. As protein: CASSARQGKNIQYF.

J is TRBJ1-1 and V is TRBV15; 7 bases align to TRBD1. V lost 1 base, J lost 1 base, and 0 bases stayed unmatched. This CDR3 comprises 14 residues. Germline loops: CDR1 LNHNV, CDR2 YYDKDF (reference sequence). CDR3 nucleotides: TGTGCCACCAGCAGAGGGGACAGGAACACTGAAGCTTTCTTT. Translating it yields CATSRGDRNTEAFF.

This clone has just one count. This chain links TRBV2 with TRBJ2-5; the D gene is possibly TRBD1 (6 bases). Germline lookup yields CDR1 SNHLY and CDR2 FYNNEI. Trimming left V 7 bases short and J 0 bases short, with 12 bases between. This CDR3 region has 14 residues. The CDR3 DNA sequence: TGTGCCAGCACCCTTGACAGGTACCAAGAGACCCAGTACTTC. This sequence encodes CASTLDRYQETQYF. Together with reference TRBV2 and TRBJ2-5, the CDR3 gives the full variable domain: EPEVTQTPSHQVTQMGQEVILRCVPISNHLYFYWYRQILGQKVEFLVSFYNNEISEKSEIFDDQFSVERPDGSNFTLKIRSTKLEDSAMYFCASTLDRYQETQYFGPGTRLLVL.

J is TRBJ2-2 and V is TRBV25-1; D is uncertain. The CDR3 is 11 residues long. Trimming left V 3 bases short and J 6 bases short, with 2 bases between. CDR1 MGHDK and CDR2 SYGVNS come from the germline V gene. CDR3 sequence reads: CASSDSGELFF. The CDR3 DNA reads as TGTGCCAGCAGTGACTCCGGGGAGCTGTTTTTT.

The CDR3 here is CASSPGNQPQHF. The CDR3 DNA is TGTGCCAGCAGTCCCGGCAATCAGCCCCAGCATTTT. The rearrangement links TRBV6-5 to TRBJ1-5; D call uncertain. The length of the CDR3 is 12 residues. The V end lost 5 bases, the J end lost 2 bases, and 4 bases lay between the germline ends. CDR1 and CDR2 (germline): MNHEY, SVGAGI.

This sequence joins TRBV12-3 or TRBV12-4 and TRBJ2-1, with D possibly being TRBD2 (5 bases). V was trimmed by 7 bases and J by 7 bases, leaving 14 bases between them. The CDR3 covers 13 residues. CDR3 sequence: CASTQAGPNEQFF. CDR3 DNA: TGTGCCAGCACCCAGGCGGGCCCGAATGAGCAGTTCTTC.

The V and J genes are TRBV29-1 and TRBJ2-1, with 10 positions matching TRBD1. The CDR3 is 13 amino acids. With 7 bases clipped from V and 6 bases from J, the junction kept 6 bases outside the gene matches. The germline gives CDR1 SQVTM, CDR2 ANQGSEA. The CDR3 reads CSGQGASVNEQFF. Written as DNA, the CDR3 is TGCAGCGGACAGGGGGCTAGCGTCAATGAGCAGTTCTTC.

This sequence joins TRBV10-3 and TRBJ1-1; D gene uncertain. Germline assignment: CDR1 ENHRY and CDR2 SYGVKD. Trimming stripped 6 bases from V and 3 bases from J, with 17 bases between. The length of the CDR3 is 15 residues. The CDR3 sequence is CAIRPFREAHTEAFF. As DNA, the CDR3 is TGTGCCATCAGGCCCTTTAGGGAGGCCCACACTGAAGCTTTCTTT.

The V and J genes are TRBV10-1 and TRBJ2-1; D gene uncertain. With 3 bases removed from V and 7 bases from J, the gap between germline ends came to 10 bases. The CDR3 runs 13 residues. Germline V gene sequence: CDR1 WNHNN, CDR2 SYGVQD (reference sequence). CDR3 amino acids: CASSDPLRNEQFF. The CDR3 coding sequence is TGCGCCAGCAGTGATCCTCTGCGGAATGAGCAGTTCTTC.

This clone appeared a single time. J is TRBJ1-4 and V is TRBV19; TRBD1 agrees at 9 bases. V dropped 9 bases and J dropped 7; count of bases not matched to a gene: 9. CDR1 is LNHDA and CDR2 is SQIVND in the germline V gene (reference sequence). The CDR3 covers 14 residues. This chain's CDR3 is CASRTGGSGEKLFF. CDR3 nucleotides: TGTGCCAGCCGAACAGGGGGCAGTGGTGAAAAACTGTTTTTT.

The J gene is TRBJ1-1, the V gene TRBV5-1; 7 bases map to TRBD1. The CDR3 contains 14 residues. Trimming at V came to 5 bases and at J to 1 base, leaving 5 bases not matched to a gene. Per the germline V gene, CDR1 is SGHRS and CDR2 is YFSETQ. Here the CDR3 DNA reads TGCGCCAGCAGACAGAAGGGGGCGAACACTGAAGCTTTCTTT. It translates to CASRQKGANTEAFF.

The chain couples TRBV7-3 to TRBJ2-1; the match to TRBD2 covers 11 bases. The CDR3 is made up of 15 amino acids. V shed 5 bases and J 6 bases; nucleotides not matched to a gene: 6. The germline V gene has CDR1 SGHTA and CDR2 FQGTGA. CDR3 DNA: TGTGCCAGCAGCAAATCTAGCGGGGGGTTCAATGAGCAGTTCTTC. Protein: CASSKSSGGFNEQFF.

J is TRBJ2-5 and V is TRBV6-1; 9 positions agree with TRBD2. The CDR3 covers 17 residues. Germline V gene sequence: CDR1 MNHNS, CDR2 SASEGT. V shed 4 bases, J shed 5 bases, and the junction held 14 bases outside the gene matches. The CDR3 sequence is CASSVGASGGSWETQYF. The CDR3 DNA follows: TGTGCCAGCAGTGTAGGAGCCAGCGGGGGGTCGTGGGAGACCCAGTACTTC.

The chain has TRBV9 and TRBJ2-1; D is ambiguous. Trimming cost V 0 bases and J 4 bases, with 11 bases left between them. The V gene's germline CDR1 is SGDLS and CDR2 YYNGEE. The length of the CDR3 is 15 residues. The CDR3 reads CASSVGGEKYNEQFF. The DNA of the CDR3 is TGTGCCAGCAGCGTAGGAGGAGAAAAGTACAATGAGCAGTTCTTC.

The J gene is TRBJ2-3, the V gene TRBV28; D might be TRBD1 (6 bases). CDR1 MDHEN and CDR2 SYDVKM come from the germline V gene. The CDR3 extends over 12 amino acids. V gave up 8 bases and J gave up 2 bases, with 8 bases separating them. CDR3 amino acids: CASQGNTDTQYF. As DNA, the CDR3 is TGTGCCAGCCAGGGGAACACAGATACGCAGTATTTT.

The chain combines TRBV27 with TRBJ2-7, with 9 positions matching TRBD1. The CDR3 is made up of 15 amino acids. CDR1 is MNHEY, CDR2 SMNVEV, per germline (reference sequence). The trim removed 3 bases at V and 3 bases at J, leaving 6 bases unmatched. The CDR3 is CASSFSGTGLYEQYF. The CDR3 DNA is TGTGCCAGCAGTTTTTCCGGGACAGGGCTCTACGAGCAGTACTTC.

This chain uses TRBV6-6 with TRBJ1-4; 9 nucleotides agree with TRBD1. J lost 3 bases, V lost 3 bases, and 5 bases had no gene match. The germline V gene has CDR1 MNHNY and CDR2 SVGAGI (reference sequence). The CDR3 runs 16 residues. CDR3 in DNA: TGTGCCAGCAGTTATGGGGACAGGGAATCTAATGAAAAACTGTTTTTT. This encodes CASSYGDRESNEKLFF.

This clone appeared a few times. The V gene is TRBV3-1 (or the pseudogene TRBV3-2), the J gene TRBJ1-5; TRBD1 is a possible D gene (6 bases). The CDR3 has 16 residues. Germline V CDR1 and CDR2: LGHDT, YNNKEL (reference sequence). V lost 2 bases and J lost 1, with 12 bases in between. CDR3 bases: TGTGCCAGCAGCCAAAATGGGGGCCCAAGCAATCAGCCCCAGCATTTT. This encodes CASSQNGGPSNQPQHF.

The genes are TRBV29-1 and TRBJ1-1; a weak D match, TRBD1 (6 bases). Germline-derived CDR1 and CDR2 are SQVTM and ANQGSEA. This CDR3 comprises 13 residues. V was trimmed by 5 bases and J by 1 base, leaving 11 bases between them. The CDR3 region is CSVQGQWNTEAFF. The CDR3 DNA reads as TGCAGCGTTCAAGGACAGTGGAACACTGAAGCTTTCTTT.

This clone was counted only a few times. The chain is built from TRBV10-2 and TRBJ2-3; no clear D gene. CDR1 is WSHSY, CDR2 SAAADI, per germline. The CDR3 loop spans 11 amino acids. Deletions cut 4 bases from V and 3 bases from J, with 2 bases between. As DNA, the CDR3 is TGCGCCAGCAGTGCTACAGATACGCAGTATTTT. Its translation: CASSATDTQYF.

This sequence joins TRBV30 and TRBJ1-4; no firm D call. V was cut by 3 bases and J by 10 bases, with 12 bases left in between. CDR3 length equals 12 residues. CDR1 is GTSNPN and CDR2 is SVGIG in the germline V gene (reference sequence). CDR3 DNA: TGTGCCTGGAGCCCGGTGAAGTCAAAACTGTTTTTT. It yields the protein CAWSPVKSKLFF.

The V and J genes are TRBV28 and TRBJ2-3, with 8 bases identical to TRBD2. After removal of 7 bases from V and 2 bases from J, the junction contained 5 bases not matched to a gene. This CDR3 has 14 amino acids. The germline V gene encodes CDR1 MDHEN and CDR2 SYDVKM. CDR3 DNA: TGTGCCAGCAAGAGCGGGGGCCCCACAGATACGCAGTATTTT. Its protein is CASKSGGPTDTQYF.

This clone was counted at least ten times. The V gene is TRBV4-1, the J gene TRBJ1-5, with 9 bases aligning to TRBD1. The V gene end was trimmed by 4 bases and the J gene end by 2 bases; junction bases not matched to a gene: 6. The CDR3 has 16 amino acids. Germline V gene lookup returns CDR1 MGHRA and CDR2 YSYEKL. The CDR3, as DNA: TGCGCCAGCAGCCTCTGGACAGGGGACGGCAATCAGCCCCAGCATTTT. Amino acids: CASSLWTGDGNQPQHF.

V is TRBV7-3 and J is TRBJ2-2; tentative D call: TRBD1 (6 bases). Trimming stripped 1 base from V and 3 bases from J, with 9 bases between. The CDR3 spans 15 residues. Germline V gives CDR1 SGHTA, CDR2 FQGTGA. Written as DNA, the CDR3 is TGTGCCAGCAGCTTAAGGCAGGGGTACACCGGGGAGCTGTTTTTT. The encoded protein is CASSLRQGYTGELFF.

V is TRBV28 and J is TRBJ2-1, with TRBD2 matching 10 bases. CDR3 length equals 15 residues. V shed 4 bases and J 2 bases; nucleotides not matched to a gene: 2. The germline gives CDR1 MDHEN, CDR2 SYDVKM. CDR3 coding DNA: TGTGCCAGCAGTTCCAGCGGGGGGGCCTACAATGAGCAGTTCTTC. It is translated as CASSSSGGAYNEQFF.